This paragraph reports one T cell receptor beta chain. The CDR3 spans 12 residues. The V end lost 6 bases, the J end lost 3 bases, and 9 bases lay between the germline ends. Assay used: immunoSEQ multiplex PCR; TCRdb lists only in-frame clones, some missing. The repertoire consists of about 82,000 clones, with over 80% occurring once and the leading ten covering around 5.8%. This specimen comes from a study of T cell responses to AZD1222 COVID-19 vaccine. Here the sequenced sample was peripheral blood, taken on day 0 of AZD1222 vaccination. This clonotype was obtained from an adult in good health. The genes are TRBV23-1 and TRBJ2-7, with D hard to call. TRBV23-1 is reported as an ORF; its role is uncertain. Written as DNA, the CDR3 is TGCGCCAGCAGGCTTCACCGCTACGAGCAGTACTTC. Protein: CASRLHRYEQYF.